The subject of this entry is one T cell receptor (beta chain). Germline V gives CDR1 MDHEN, CDR2 SYDVKM. V was clipped by 7 bases and J by 0 bases, with 13 bases between them. The CDR3 covers 14 residues. Assay used: immunoSEQ multiplex PCR; TCRdb lists only in-frame clones, some missing. Of 150,000 or so clones listed, over 80% are singletons. This sample stems from a study of blood T cell repertoires in COVID-19. The rearrangement links TRBV28 to TRBJ2-7; D not resolved. This clonotype was obtained from an older man who had been exposed to COVID-19. The material sequenced was PBMCs or T cells enriched from blood (not recorded which). Here the CDR3 reads CASTLGGDSYEQYF. CDR3 sequence (DNA): TGTGCCAGCACCCTCGGCGGTGACTCCTACGAGCAGTACTTC.